The table lists the clone carrying this T cell receptor beta chain with a count of one. The germline V and J ends were trimmed by 2 bases and 0 bases, with 11 bases remaining between them. The CDR3 is 17 residues long. Per the germline V gene, CDR1 is WSHSY and CDR2 is SAAADI. The sample originates from a study of blood T cell repertoires in COVID-19. TCRdb keeps only in-frame clones here, not all; method: immunoSEQ multiplex PCR. Of more than 7,500 clones in the sample, 75% to 95% are singletons; the top ten hold roughly 4.2%. Sequencing used peripheral blood. This receptor was taken from a woman in her forties or fifties with active COVID-19. The chain recombines TRBV10-2 with TRBJ2-6; tentatively, D is TRBD1 (6 bases). CDR3 protein: CASSESGGISGANVLTF. CDR3 DNA: TGCGCCAGCAGTGAGAGTGGGGGCATCTCTGGGGCCAACGTCCTGACTTTC.